The 10 T cell receptor beta chains reported below all come from one sample, sequenced in a study of cytomegalovirus exposure and HLA in healthy donors listed by TCRdb under 2017. The library came from the immunoSEQ multiplex PCR assay. Imported from immuneACCESS, the table was reduced by TCRdb to in-frame sequences with V and J called. These copies leave out some clones; in studies compared against another copy, an unresolved V gene accounts for under half, and the cause of the remainder is not known. Within this sample are roughly 120,000 clones, with approximately 87% of them counted one time only. About 2% of the sample belongs to the ten largest clones. Sequences were obtained from PBMCs. These receptors were collected from a woman in her thirties in good health and CMV-seronegative.

The chain joins TRBV19 to TRBJ2-7, with 9 nucleotides matching TRBD1. V lost 5 bases, J lost 4 bases, and 6 bases stayed unmatched. The CDR3 contains 14 residues. Germline V lookup: CDR1 LNHDA, CDR2 SQIVND (reference sequence). The CDR3 coding sequence is TGTGCCAGTAGTCCCGGGACAGGGCAGTACGAGCAGTACTTC. Protein: CASSPGTGQYEQYF.

This clone has only a few counts. V usage is TRBV20-1 and J usage is TRBJ1-2, with D uncertain. The ends were cut back, 4 bases at V and 7 bases at J, with 10 bases in the middle. Germline CDR1 is DFQATT and CDR2 is SNEGSKA (reference sequence). The CDR3 loop spans 11 amino acids. CDR3 in amino acids: CSATDGSGYTF. The CDR3, as DNA: TGCAGTGCTACGGACGGGAGTGGCTACACCTTC.

The chain carries TRBV2 and TRBJ1-1; D is possibly TRBD1 (6 bases). CDR3 length: 14 residues. V shed 0 bases and J shed 11 bases, with 16 bases lying between them. Per the germline V gene, CDR1 is SNHLY and CDR2 is FYNNEI. CDR3 bases: TGTGCCAGCAGTGAAGCGAGAGGGGGACAAATGGCTTTCTTT. Protein: CASSEARGGQMAFF. The full variable domain, its missing parts supplied by reference TRBV2 and TRBJ1-1, is EPEVTQTPSHQVTQMGQEVILRCVPISNHLYFYWYRQILGQKVEFLVSFYNNEISEKSEIFDDQFSVERPDGSNFTLKIRSTKLEDSAMYFCASSEARGGQMAFFGQGTRLTVV.

The V gene is TRBV7-9, the J gene TRBJ1-4; D not resolved. V shed 5 bases and J shed 8 bases, with 6 bases lying between them. Germline CDR1 reads SEHNR; CDR2 reads FQNEAQ (reference sequence). The CDR3 runs to 11 residues. The CDR3 region is CASSREEKLFF. In DNA, the CDR3 is TGTGCCAGCAGCAGGGAGGAAAAACTGTTTTTT.

This clone was seen a handful of times. The chain has TRBV4-1 and TRBJ2-1, with 10 bases that match TRBD2. Germline CDR1 and CDR2: MGHRA and YSYEKL. CDR3 length equals 15 residues. Germline trimming cut 4 bases from V and 5 bases from J; bases unmatched to any gene: 5. CDR3 amino acids: CASSRLSGGNNEQFF. CDR3 sequence (DNA): TGCGCCAGCAGCCGCCTTAGCGGGGGGAACAATGAGCAGTTCTTC.

In its sample, this clone was seen once. The J gene is TRBJ2-3, the V gene TRBV9, with 8 bases lining up with TRBD1. V trimming: 3 bases; J trimming: 3 bases; junction bases outside the gene matches: 3. The CDR3 is 14 residues long. CDR1 is SGDLS and CDR2 is YYNGEE in the germline V gene. CDR3 region: CASSARTGTDTQYF. As DNA, the CDR3 is TGTGCCAGCAGCGCCCGGACAGGGACAGATACGCAGTATTTT.

This clone appeared once. The CDR3 DNA is TGTGCCAGCAGTCTCAACAGGGGGGTAGGGTATGGCTACACCTTC. Protein sequence: CASSLNRGVGYGYTF. The V call is TRBV6-4, the J call TRBJ1-2; 8 positions agree with TRBD1. The CDR3 runs to 15 residues. The ends lost 5 bases at V and 5 bases at J; junction bases unmatched: 10. The V gene's germline CDR1 is MRHNA and CDR2 SNTAGT.

This chain uses TRBV19 with TRBJ1-4; 7 bases line up with TRBD1. Germline trimming cut 4 bases from V and 3 bases from J; bases unmatched to any gene: 8. Per the germline V gene, CDR1 is LNHDA and CDR2 is SQIVND (reference sequence). CDR3 length: 16 amino acids. The CDR3 bases are TGTGCCAGTAGTACGCTCTTGGGACAGCCTAATGAAAAACTGTTTTTT. This encodes CASSTLLGQPNEKLFF.

The V call is TRBV28, the J call TRBJ1-2, with 7 positions matching TRBD1. In germline, CDR1 is MDHEN, CDR2 SYDVKM. V was clipped by 6 bases and J by 7 bases; unmatched bases: 17. There are 16 residues in the CDR3. The CDR3 nucleotides read TGTGCCAGCAGGGTTATAGGGCAGGGGGTAATAGGTGGCTACACCTTC. Encoded protein: CASRVIGQGVIGGYTF.

V is TRBV7-9 and J is TRBJ2-5; 7 bases agree with TRBD1. Per germline, CDR1 SEHNR and CDR2 FQNEAQ (reference sequence). CDR3 length equals 14 residues. Trimming at V came to 1 base and at J to 2 bases, leaving 1 base not matched to a gene. As DNA, the CDR3 is TGTGCCAGCAGCTTAGGCAGGGGGCAAGAGACCCAGTACTTC. This gives the protein CASSLGRGQETQYF.